These 27 T cell receptor beta chains share one sample of origin, sequenced in a study of T cells in Graves' hyperthyroidism and ophthalmopathy. What was amplified from RNA transcripts were TCR beta CDR3 regions. The HTBI primer set drove a first-round RT-PCR of the TCR CDR3. Using its own MiXCR run on the multiplex PCR reads, TCRdb lists one record per CDR3 protein. The sample includes more than 350,000 distinct CDR3 sequences, around 15% seen only once; the top ten take about 21%. Input material: blood. The receptors were sampled from a woman aged 60-70 years with Graves' ophthalmopathy.

This clonotype came up many times. This chain joins TRBV2 and TRBJ2-1; unclear D gene. Between the trimmed V and J ends, which lost 6 bases and 6 bases, there was a span of 9 bases. Germline CDR1 is SNHLY and CDR2 is FYNNEI. This CDR3 is built from 12 residues. CDR3 nucleotides: TGTGCCAGCAGGACCCTTACCAATGAGCAGTTCTTC. It codes for CASRTLTNEQFF.

This clonotype has at least ten counts. V and J are TRBV28 and TRBJ2-1; 9 bases match TRBD1. The germline V gene encodes CDR1 MDHEN and CDR2 SYDVKM. The CDR3 is made up of 17 amino acids. The V segment lost 4 bases and the J segment 0 bases; nucleotides outside the gene matches: 7. The CDR3 DNA reads TGTGCCAGCAGTTGGGGACTGACAGGGGGCTCCTACAATGAGCAGTTCTTC. It encodes CASSWGLTGGSYNEQFF.

This clonotype was observed a few times. The chain combines TRBV4-1 with TRBJ2-7, with 8 positions matching TRBD2. CDR1 MGHRA and CDR2 YSYEKL come from the germline V gene. J gave up 3 bases and V 5 bases, and 6 bases lay outside the gene matches. CDR3 length equals 14 residues. The CDR3 is CASSVLAGGYEQYF. CDR3 in DNA: TGCGCCAGCAGCGTTCTAGCGGGCGGCTACGAGCAGTACTTC.

This clonotype was counted ten times or more. The J gene is TRBJ1-5, the V gene TRBV20-1; tentative D call: TRBD1 (5 bases). Trimming left V 4 bases short and J 3 bases short, with 10 bases between. The germline gives CDR1 DFQATT, CDR2 SNEGSKA (reference sequence). This CDR3 has 13 residues. The chain's CDR3 is CSATRDANQPQHF. The DNA of the CDR3 is TGCAGTGCTACCCGGGACGCCAATCAGCCCCAGCATTTT.

This clonotype occurred many times. The chain couples TRBV3-1 to TRBJ2-3; the match to TRBD2 covers 10 bases. Germline loops: CDR1 LGHDT, CDR2 YNNKEL (reference sequence). V was clipped by 1 base and J by 5 bases; unmatched bases: 9. CDR3 length: 17 residues. The CDR3 region has the DNA TGTGCCAGCAGCCAAGTAAAAAGCGGGAGGGCCAGAGATACGCAGTATTTT. This sequence encodes CASSQVKSGRARDTQYF.

This chain joins TRBV24-1 and TRBJ2-1; D not resolved. CDR1 is KGHDR, CDR2 SFDVKD, per germline. Trimming removed 4 bases at V and 9 bases at J, with 12 bases between. The CDR3 has 13 residues. CDR3 coding DNA: TGTGCCACCAGTGAGGCTAGGTTGAGTGAGCAGTTCTTC. It specifies CATSEARLSEQFF.

This clonotype has at least ten counts. This chain links TRBV28 with TRBJ1-5; the D gene is possibly TRBD1 (6 bases). The CDR3 totals 14 residues. Germline lookup yields CDR1 MDHEN and CDR2 SYDVKM. The V end lost 9 bases, the J end lost 3 bases, and 15 bases lay between the germline ends. The CDR3, as DNA: TGTGCCAGTTCCGGGGCAGGGGACAATCAGCCCCAGCATTTT. Amino acid sequence: CASSGAGDNQPQHF.

This clonotype was seen more than once but under ten times. V usage is TRBV20-1 and J usage is TRBJ1-5; D ambiguous. Deletions cut 1 base from V and 5 bases from J, with 15 bases between. Germline V gives CDR1 DFQATT, CDR2 SNEGSKA (reference sequence). The CDR3 consists of 15 residues. CDR3 DNA sequence: TGCAGTGCTAGAGTTACAGAGGGAAGGGATCAGCCCCAGCATTTT. It encodes CSARVTEGRDQPQHF.

For the CDR3, the DNA is TGTGCCAGCAGCTTGCCTTGGACTAGCGGGAGTGGCAATGAGCAGTTCTTC. Translation: CASSLPWTSGSGNEQFF. The rearrangement uses TRBV5-4 and TRBJ2-1, with 13 bases fitting TRBD2. This CDR3 spans 17 amino acids. The ends lost 1 base at V and 6 bases at J; junction bases unmatched: 7. Germline CDR1 is SGHNT and CDR2 is YYREEE (reference sequence). The variable domain in full, completed from reference TRBV5-4 and TRBJ2-1, reads ETGVTQSPTHLIKTRGQQVTLRCSSQSGHNTVSWYQQALGQGPQFIFQYYREEENGRGNFPPRFSGLQFPNYSSELNVNALELDDSALYLCASSLPWTSGSGNEQFFGPGTRLTVL.

This clonotype was observed at least ten times. The gene calls are TRBV5-1 and TRBJ2-3; TRBD2 matches at 7 bases. Germline loops: CDR1 SGHRS, CDR2 YFSETQ. There are 18 residues in the CDR3. Unmatched junction bases numbered 19, after V lost 5 bases and J lost 4 bases. CDR3 sequence reads: CASRSNQLAPTNSDTQYF. DNA of the CDR3: TGCGCCAGCAGATCGAACCAACTAGCGCCAACTAATTCAGATACGCAGTATTTT.

This clonotype was counted ten times or more. This chain connects TRBV28 to TRBJ1-4; 8 bases are shared with TRBD1. V lost 5 bases, J lost 2 bases, and 7 bases stayed unmatched. From germline, CDR1 is MDHEN and CDR2 SYDVKM. The CDR3 runs to 16 residues. CDR3 region: CASSPGGGGTNEKLFF. DNA of the CDR3: TGTGCCAGCAGTCCAGGGGGCGGGGGGACTAATGAAAAACTGTTTTTT.

This clonotype was seen ten or more times. The V gene is TRBV20-1, the J gene TRBJ1-1, with D maybe TRBD1 (5 bases). Trimming pared 3 bases from V and 4 bases from J, leaving 9 bases between. Germline loops: CDR1 DFQATT, CDR2 SNEGSKA (reference sequence). This CDR3 is built from 12 residues. CDR3 DNA: TGCAGTGCTAGTACAGGTTTCACTGAAGCTTTCTTT. As protein: CSASTGFTEAFF.

A few counts support this clonotype. This sequence joins TRBV5-1 and TRBJ2-7; D gene ambiguous. Germline V CDR1 and CDR2: SGHRS, YFSETQ. V was trimmed by 4 bases and J by 3 bases, leaving 11 bases between them. CDR3 size: 13 residues. The CDR3 reads CASSQEGYYEQYF. CDR3 sequence (DNA): TGCGCCAGCAGCCAAGAAGGTTACTACGAGCAGTACTTC.

This clonotype was counted many times. The CDR3 reads CASSLAVAKNIQYF. As DNA, the CDR3 is TGTGCCAGCAGTTTGGCAGTAGCGAAAAACATTCAGTACTTC. The genes are TRBV28 and TRBJ2-4; possible D gene TRBD2, 5 bases. Trimming took off 3 bases at V and 4 bases at J, with 10 bases between the two ends. Germline CDR1 reads MDHEN; CDR2 reads SYDVKM. The CDR3 sequence is 14 residues long.

This clonotype was observed at least ten times. This chain uses TRBV25-1 with TRBJ1-2; D is unresolved. Trimming took 3 bases from V and 6 from J, leaving 14 bases between them. Per germline, CDR1 MGHDK and CDR2 SYGVNS. The CDR3 is 14 amino acids. The CDR3 DNA reads as TGTGCCAGCAGTGAGTTGGCGGATACTAATGGCTACACCTTC. Translating gives CASSELADTNGYTF.

This clonotype was recorded at least ten times. The rearrangement uses TRBV28 and TRBJ2-3; perhaps TRBD1 as D (6 bases). The CDR3 contains 14 residues. Trimming removed 2 bases at V and 10 bases at J, with 16 bases between. The V gene's germline CDR1 is MDHEN and CDR2 SYDVKM. CDR3 DNA sequence: TGTGCCAGCAGTTTACCCATCGACAGGTTTCCGCAGTATTTT. Amino acids: CASSLPIDRFPQYF.

This clonotype came up many times. This chain links TRBV28 with TRBJ2-1, with D possibly matching TRBD1 (7 bases). The V gene lost 2 bases and the J gene lost 3 bases, with 14 bases spanning the gap. Germline V CDR1 and CDR2: MDHEN, SYDVKM. The CDR3 has 16 residues. The CDR3 spells CASSLAGGGIYNEQFF. The CDR3 region has the DNA TGTGCCAGCAGTTTAGCCGGAGGGGGCATCTACAATGAGCAGTTCTTC.

This clonotype occurred many times. This rearrangement joins TRBV6-2 or TRBV6-3 to TRBJ2-7; the match to TRBD1 covers 10 bases. This CDR3 is built from 14 residues. J was trimmed by 2 bases and V by 7 bases; bases with no gene match: 5. The germline V gene has CDR1 MNHEY and CDR2 SVGEGT. CDR3 sequence (DNA): TGTGCCAGCATCGCCGGGACAGGGGCCTACGAGCAGTACTTC. This codes for CASIAGTGAYEQYF.

Note on this clonotype: Compared with germline, one end of the junction differs, possibly owing to a read error. The chain's CDR3 is CASSLEGVDMDF. The CDR3 DNA reads as TGCGCCAGCAGCTTGGAGGGGGTTGACATGGACTTC. The chain recombines TRBV5-1 with TRBJ2-5, with a weak D call TRBD1 (6 bases). This CDR3 contains 12 residues. CDR1 is SGHRS, CDR2 YFSETQ, per germline.

This clonotype was detected a few times. This chain joins TRBV7-9 and TRBJ2-6, with 11 bases lining up with TRBD1. In germline, CDR1 is SEHNR, CDR2 FQNEAQ (reference sequence). The CDR3 covers 20 residues. V lost 7 bases to trimming and J lost 1 base; unmatched junction nucleotides: 15. The CDR3 bases are TGTGCCAGCATCACAAAAGGACAGGGGGCGTCATTTTCTGGGGCCAACGTCCTGACTTTC. Its protein product is CASITKGQGASFSGANVLTF.

Ten or more counts support this clonotype. The V gene is TRBV20-1, the J gene TRBJ2-5, with 7 bases identical to TRBD2. Per the germline V gene, CDR1 is DFQATT and CDR2 is SNEGSKA (reference sequence). CDR3 size: 14 residues. Trimming removed 2 bases from V and 1 base from J; junction bases left unmatched: 4. The CDR3 DNA follows: TGCAGTGCTAGATCGACTAGCAGCCAAGAGACCCAGTACTTC. Protein: CSARSTSSQETQYF.

Turning to this clonotype: With a much larger clone just one base away, this may be a read error. The chain combines TRBV27 with TRBJ2-7, with 7 nucleotides matching TRBD1. CDR1 and CDR2 (germline): MNHEY, SMNVEV (reference sequence). The CDR3 runs 15 residues. J was trimmed by 2 bases and V by 3 bases; bases with no gene match: 7. The CDR3: CASSLYRGHPYEQYF. DNA of the CDR3: TGTGCCAGCAGTTTGTACAGGGGCCATCCCTACGAGCAGTACTTC.

In this sample, this clonotype turned up once. A much larger clone lies one base from this, so it may be a read error. This chain links TRBV10-3 with TRBJ2-7; TRBD2 agrees at 7 bases. Germline V CDR1 and CDR2: ENHRY, SYGVKD. This CDR3 region has 12 residues. CDR3 in DNA: TGTGCCATCGGGAGGGAGCCCTACAAGCAGTACTTC. Amino acid sequence: CAIGREPYKQYF.

With respect to this clonotype: Just one base apart from a much larger clone, this may be a read error. This sequence joins TRBV30 and TRBJ2-2; 9 bases align to TRBD2. CDR1 is GTSNPN, CDR2 SVGIG, per germline (reference sequence). The CDR3 is made up of 14 amino acids. CDR3 protein: CAWRRLAATGGLFF. CDR3 coding DNA: TGTGCCTGGAGAAGACTAGCGGCCACCGGGGGGCTGTTTTTT.

This clonotype was picked up many times. The chain joins TRBV6-1 to TRBJ1-6; D gene ambiguous. Trimming removed 7 bases at V and 7 bases at J, with 14 bases between. CDR1 is MNHNS and CDR2 is SASEGT in the germline V gene. CDR3 length equals 14 residues. The CDR3 sequence: CASTPGGGNSPLHF. CDR3 bases: TGTGCCAGCACCCCCGGTGGAGGAAATTCACCCCTCCACTTT.

This clonotype was seen a handful of times. The chain employs TRBV7-8 and TRBJ2-5; no clear D. Germline V gene sequence: CDR1 SGHVS, CDR2 FQNEAQ. Between the trimmed V and J ends, which lost 4 bases and 3 bases, there was a span of 15 bases. CDR3 length: 15 amino acids. As DNA, the CDR3 is TGTGCCAGCAGCTATCCCAAGACGCTGAAAGAGACCCAGTACTTC. As protein: CASSYPKTLKETQYF.

Many counts were recorded for this clonotype. The rearrangement joins TRBV2 to TRBJ1-2; 7 nucleotides match TRBD1. CDR3 length: 13 amino acids. The germline V gene has CDR1 SNHLY and CDR2 FYNNEI. V was pared by 8 bases and J by 10 bases, with 13 bases of the junction left unmatched. The CDR3 nucleotides are TGTGCCAGCGCGCGGGGGACAGCTGGAACCTACACCTTC. Encoded protein: CASARGTAGTYTF.